The source of this TCR beta chain is a study of cytomegalovirus exposure and HLA in healthy donors. The germline CDR1 and CDR2 sequences are ENHRY and SYGVKD. CDR3 length: 17 residues. V lost 0 bases and J 0 bases, leaving 15 bases between the germline ends. Study-wide results and limits: An analysis done earlier found most TCR beta V segments productive about 90% or about 30% of the time. Differences between HLA loci emerged in a later analysis of TCR association rates, with DRB1 most and HLA-C fewest. Most TCR sequences proved rare, with some public TCRs found in many donors. Exclusion applied to some V segments, including TRBV6-2 and TRBV6-3, as they were indistinguishable.

Both 60 Vbeta primers and 13 Jbeta primers went into the PCR. Data came from immunoSEQ multiplex PCR; TCRdb stores just in-frame clones and leaves some out. The sample has about 96,000 clones, about 70% seen once. In the case of this clone: Its specificity is not known.

Sequenced material: PBMCs. This TCR was recovered from a female donor in good health and CMV-seropositive. This chain joins TRBV10-3 and TRBJ2-7, with D perhaps TRBD2 (6 bases). CDR3 protein: CAISESPTGLSSYEQYF. CDR3 coding DNA: TGTGCCATCAGTGAGTCCCCTACAGGACTAAGCTCCTACGAGCAGTACTTC.